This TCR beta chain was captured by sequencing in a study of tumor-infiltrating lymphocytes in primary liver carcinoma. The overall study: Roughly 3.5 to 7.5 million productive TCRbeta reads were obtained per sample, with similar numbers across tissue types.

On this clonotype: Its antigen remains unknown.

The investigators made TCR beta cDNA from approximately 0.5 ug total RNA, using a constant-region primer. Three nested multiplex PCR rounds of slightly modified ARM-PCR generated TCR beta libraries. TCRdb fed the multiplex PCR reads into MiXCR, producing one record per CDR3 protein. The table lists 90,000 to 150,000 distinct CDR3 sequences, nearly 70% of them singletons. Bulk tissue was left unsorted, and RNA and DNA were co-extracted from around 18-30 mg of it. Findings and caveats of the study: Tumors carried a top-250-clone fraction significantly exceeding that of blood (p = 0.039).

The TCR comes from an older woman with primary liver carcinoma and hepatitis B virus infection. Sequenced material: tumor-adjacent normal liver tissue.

CDR3 residues: CASSPRGDTHYGYTF. The CDR3 DNA follows: TGTGCCAGCAGCCCGCGAGGGGACACACACTATGGCTACACCTTC. The rearrangement links TRBV9 to TRBJ1-2, with D possibly matching TRBD1 (6 bases). This CDR3 has 15 residues. Germline lookup yields CDR1 SGDLS and CDR2 YYNGEE. Trimming removed 4 bases from V and 3 bases from J, with 16 bases in between. The complete variable domain, with remaining parts taken from reference TRBV9 and TRBJ1-2, reads DSGVTQTPKHLITATGQRVTLRCSPRSGDLSVYWYQQSLDQGLQFLIQYYNGEERAKGNILERFSAQQFPDLHSELNLSSLELGDSALYFCASSPRGDTHYGYTFGSGTRLTVV.